The entry that follows covers one TCR beta chain sequence. Amplification of TCR beta used genomic DNA extracted from peripheral blood. CDR3 length: 17 amino acids. V shed 0 bases and J 2 bases; nucleotides not matched to a gene: 1. The germline gives CDR1 MGHRA, CDR2 YSYEKL. These data belong to a study of T cell repertoires in aging, cancer and after chemotherapy. Rearranged V-D-J TRB sequences were amplified with a mixed TRB-A/B primer pool. From the multiplex PCR reads, TCRdb called clonotypes with MiXCR, one entry per CDR3 protein. The table lists approximately 11,000 distinct CDR3 sequences, about 45% of them singletons.

The sequencing input was blood. This clonotype was obtained from a human donor in good health. This chain connects TRBV4-1 to TRBJ2-5; 15 positions agree with TRBD2. CDR3 amino acids: CASSQEGTSGGQETQYF. Written as DNA, the CDR3 is TGCGCCAGCAGCCAAGAGGGGACTAGCGGGGGGCAAGAGACCCAGTACTTC.